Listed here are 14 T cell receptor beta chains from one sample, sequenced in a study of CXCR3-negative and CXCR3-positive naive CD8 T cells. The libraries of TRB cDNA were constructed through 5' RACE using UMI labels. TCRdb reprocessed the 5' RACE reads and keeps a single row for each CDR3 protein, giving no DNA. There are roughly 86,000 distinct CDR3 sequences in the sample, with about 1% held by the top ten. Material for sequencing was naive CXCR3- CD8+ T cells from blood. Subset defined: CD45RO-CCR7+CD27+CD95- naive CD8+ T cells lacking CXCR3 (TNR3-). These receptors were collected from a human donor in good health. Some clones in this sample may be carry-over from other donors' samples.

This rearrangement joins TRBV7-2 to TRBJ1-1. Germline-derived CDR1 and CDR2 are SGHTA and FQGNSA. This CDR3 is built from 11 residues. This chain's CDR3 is CASSFMAEAFF. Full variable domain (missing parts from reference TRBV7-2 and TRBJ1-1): GAGVSQSPSNKVTEKGKDVELRCDPISGHTALYWYRQSLGQGLEFLIYFQGNSAPDKSGLPSDRFSAERTGGSVSTLTIQRTQQEDSAVYLCASSFMAEAFFGQGTRLTVV.

The CDR3: CATSDARLVAATYNEQFF. The gene calls are TRBV24-1 and TRBJ2-1; as DNA is missing, the TRBD2 call by TCRdb cannot be tested. Germline CDR1 reads KGHDR; CDR2 reads SFDVKD. The CDR3 sequence is 18 residues long.

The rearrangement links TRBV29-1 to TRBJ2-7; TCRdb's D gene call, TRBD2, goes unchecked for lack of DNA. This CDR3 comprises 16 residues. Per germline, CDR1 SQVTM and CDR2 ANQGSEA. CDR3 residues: CSVESGNRAHGDEQYF.

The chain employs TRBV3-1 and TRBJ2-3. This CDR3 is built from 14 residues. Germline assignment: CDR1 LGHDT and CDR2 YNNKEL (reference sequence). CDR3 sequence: CASSQDRLADTQYF.

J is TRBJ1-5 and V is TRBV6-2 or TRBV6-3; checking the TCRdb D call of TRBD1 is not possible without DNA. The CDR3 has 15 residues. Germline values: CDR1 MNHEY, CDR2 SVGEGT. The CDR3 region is CASGQEGKGFQPQHF.

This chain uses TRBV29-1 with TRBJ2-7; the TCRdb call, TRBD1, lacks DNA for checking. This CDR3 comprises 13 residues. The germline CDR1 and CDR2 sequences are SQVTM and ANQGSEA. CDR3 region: CSATGTGFYEQYF.

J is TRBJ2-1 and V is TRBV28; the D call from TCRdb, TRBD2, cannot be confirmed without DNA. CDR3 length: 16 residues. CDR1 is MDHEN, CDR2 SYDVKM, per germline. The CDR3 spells CASSSRTSGGVNEQFF.

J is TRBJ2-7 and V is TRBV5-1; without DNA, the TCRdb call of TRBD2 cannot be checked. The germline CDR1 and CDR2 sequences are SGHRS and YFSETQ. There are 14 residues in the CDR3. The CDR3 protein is CVSSAGLAGYEQYF.

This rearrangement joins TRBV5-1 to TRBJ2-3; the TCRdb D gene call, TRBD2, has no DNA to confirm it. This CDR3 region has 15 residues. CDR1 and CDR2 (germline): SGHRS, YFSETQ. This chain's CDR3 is CASSLVPPSTDTQYF.

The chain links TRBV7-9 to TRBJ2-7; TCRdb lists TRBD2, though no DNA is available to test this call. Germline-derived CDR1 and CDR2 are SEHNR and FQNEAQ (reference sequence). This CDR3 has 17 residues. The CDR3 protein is CASSSGRQEREYYEQYF.

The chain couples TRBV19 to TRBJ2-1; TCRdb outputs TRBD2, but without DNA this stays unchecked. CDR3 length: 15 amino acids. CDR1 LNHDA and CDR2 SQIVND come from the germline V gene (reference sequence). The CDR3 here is CASNGAGGAYNEQFF.

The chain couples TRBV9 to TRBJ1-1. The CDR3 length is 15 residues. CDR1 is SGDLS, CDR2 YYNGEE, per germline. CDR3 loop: CASSVSVGLDTEAFF.

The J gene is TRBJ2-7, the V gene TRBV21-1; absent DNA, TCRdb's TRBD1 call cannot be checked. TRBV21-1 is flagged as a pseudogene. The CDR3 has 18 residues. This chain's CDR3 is CASSKWWPGTEKGYEQYF.

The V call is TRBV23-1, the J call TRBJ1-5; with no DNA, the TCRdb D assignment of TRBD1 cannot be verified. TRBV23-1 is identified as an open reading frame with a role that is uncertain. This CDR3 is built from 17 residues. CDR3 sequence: CASSQSPGEYSNQPQHF.